This T cell receptor (beta chain) was obtained from a study of CD8 T cells in Susac syndrome. V dropped 5 bases and J dropped 8 bases, with 7 bases sitting between them. This CDR3 is built from 12 residues. Germline assignment: CDR1 SGHNT and CDR2 YENEEA. Random hexamers primed reverse transcription of about 0.45 to 1 ug RNA. From the immunoSEQ multiplex PCR reads, TCRdb called clonotypes with MiXCR, one entry per CDR3 protein. The sample yields approximately 180,000 distinct CDR3 sequences, approximately 96% seen once. The material sequenced was CD4+ T cells from PBMCs. The receptor was derived from a human donor with multiple sclerosis. The chain links TRBV11-3 to TRBJ1-6; D gene ambiguous. Written as DNA, the CDR3 is TGTGCCAGCAGCCTACCCGATTCACCCCTCCACTTT. Translating gives CASSLPDSPLHF.